These 16 T cell receptor beta chains originate from one sample sequenced in a study of Ad26.COV2.S vaccination and SARS-CoV-2 variants. Treatment defined: roughly 18 received Ad26.COV2.S at low or high dose, single or two shots; about 5 received placebo; per-sample allocation not given. Samples were taken on day 63 after the first vaccine or placebo injection. Sequencing was performed with immunoSEQ multiplex PCR; in TCRdb, only in-frame clones are kept and a portion is missing. The sample records some 370,000 clones, about four fifths being singletons. Material: peripheral blood, obtained in a trial of Ad26.COV2.S vaccine versus placebo. These receptors were collected from a person between 18 and 65 years old who received the Ad26.COV2.S COVID-19 vaccine or a placebo.

This clone occurred once. V usage is TRBV15 and J usage is TRBJ2-1; 7 positions match TRBD2. Germline V CDR1 and CDR2: LNHNV, YYDKDF (reference sequence). Trimming took 7 bases from V and 4 from J; bases not matched to a gene: 13. CDR3 length: 16 amino acids. CDR3 in amino acids: CATTQGSGLPYNEQFF. CDR3 nucleotides: TGTGCCACCACCCAGGGTTCGGGACTACCTTACAATGAGCAGTTCTTC.

This clone was observed a handful of times. CDR3 bases: TGTGCCAGCAGCGGCCCCGGGCTAGCGGGAGCCTACGAGCAGTACTTC. Its translation is CASSGPGLAGAYEQYF. The chain couples TRBV11-3 to TRBJ2-7; 10 bases map to TRBD2. This CDR3 comprises 16 residues. J gave up 2 bases and V 5 bases, and 9 bases lay outside the gene matches. CDR1 is SGHNT, CDR2 YENEEA, per germline.

The V gene is TRBV4-1, the J gene TRBJ1-2; D possibly corresponds to TRBD1 (6 bases). The V and J ends lost 2 bases and 4 bases respectively, with 20 bases between them. The CDR3 is made up of 17 amino acids. The germline V gene has CDR1 MGHRA and CDR2 YSYEKL. CDR3 protein: CASSQTPWAGVSYGYTF. The CDR3 nucleotides are TGCGCCAGCAGCCAAACCCCCTGGGCAGGGGTGAGCTATGGCTACACCTTC.

CDR3 sequence (DNA): TGTGCCACCAGTGACCCAGCCGGGGGGACTATCACAGATACGCAGTATTTT. This codes for CATSDPAGGTITDTQYF. This sequence joins TRBV24-1 and TRBJ2-3; 7 bases agree with TRBD2. Trimming at V came to 4 bases and at J to 2 bases, leaving 11 bases not matched to a gene. Per the germline V gene, CDR1 is KGHDR and CDR2 is SFDVKD. The CDR3 loop spans 17 amino acids.

The chain is built from TRBV4-2 and TRBJ2-5; 14 nucleotides align to TRBD2. Germline CDR1 reads LGHNA; CDR2 reads YNFKEQ. Losses at the gene ends were 4 bases for V and 3 bases for J; bases not matched to a gene: 4. This CDR3 is built from 16 residues. The CDR3 here is CASSLTGLAGEETQYF. The CDR3 region has the DNA TGTGCCAGCAGCCTCACGGGACTAGCGGGAGAAGAGACCCAGTACTTC.

Regarding this clone: This clone may be a read error of a much larger clone one base away. V and J are TRBV9 and TRBJ2-5; D is undetermined. The germline gives CDR1 SGDLS, CDR2 YYNGEE. Trimming removed 3 bases from V and 4 bases from J, with 4 bases in between. This CDR3 comprises 11 residues. CDR3 amino acids: CASSARETQYF. The DNA of the CDR3 is TGTGCCAGCAGCGCCCGAGAGACCCAGTACTTC.

The chain recombines TRBV4-3 with TRBJ2-7; TRBD1 matches at 9 bases. Germline values: CDR1 LGHNA, CDR2 YSLEER. V trimming: 4 bases; J trimming: 4 bases; junction bases outside the gene matches: 8. The CDR3 contains 15 residues. The CDR3: CASSPGGQGSYEQYF. The CDR3 DNA reads TGCGCCAGCAGCCCCGGGGGACAGGGTTCTTACGAGCAGTACTTC.

This chain uses TRBV29-1 with TRBJ1-1; no definite D call. Trimming cost V 6 bases and J 4 bases, with 6 bases left between them. CDR3 length: 10 amino acids. CDR1 is SQVTM, CDR2 ANQGSEA, per germline. The CDR3 DNA sequence: TGCAGCGTGATATCCACTGAAGCTTTCTTT. Its protein is CSVISTEAFF. Full variable domain (missing parts from reference TRBV29-1 and TRBJ1-1): SAVISQKPSRDICQRGTSLTIQCQVDSQVTMMFWYRQQPGQSLTLIATANQGSEATYESGFVIDKFPISRPNLTFSTLTVSNMSPEDSSIYLCSVISTEAFFGQGTRLTVV.

Only one count was recorded for this clone. V is TRBV19 and J is TRBJ2-7; D call uncertain. The CDR3 spans 14 residues. Trimming took off 2 bases at V and 0 bases at J, with 8 bases between the two ends. Per germline, CDR1 LNHDA and CDR2 SQIVND (reference sequence). CDR3 in amino acids: CASSIMGNSYEQYF. The CDR3 DNA follows: TGTGCCAGTAGTATAATGGGCAACTCCTACGAGCAGTACTTC.

This chain links TRBV7-9 with TRBJ1-5, with 9 nucleotides matching TRBD1. The CDR3 extends over 16 amino acids. V gave up 8 bases and J gave up 2 bases; unmatched junction bases: 10. The germline gives CDR1 SEHNR, CDR2 FQNEAQ (reference sequence). CDR3 amino acids: CASAYRGRVGNQPQHF. The CDR3 coding sequence is TGTGCCAGCGCCTACAGGGGGCGCGTGGGCAATCAGCCCCAGCATTTT.

The chain couples TRBV11-2 to TRBJ2-7, with D unresolved. The V gene's germline CDR1 is SGHAT and CDR2 FQNNGV. The CDR3 runs to 13 residues. Deletions cut 2 bases from V and 4 bases from J, with 9 bases between. CDR3 in DNA: TGTGCCAGCAGCTTAAATTTCCTGTACGAGCAGTACTTC. Its translation is CASSLNFLYEQYF.

The J gene is TRBJ1-1, the V gene TRBV6-5, with D hard to call. V was clipped by 5 bases and J by 4 bases, with 14 bases between them. Germline loops: CDR1 MNHEY, CDR2 SVGAGI. The CDR3 length is 14 residues. In DNA form, the CDR3 reads TGTGCCAGCAGTAAGTGGGCGCGGGGCACTGAAGCTTTCTTT. Amino acids: CASSKWARGTEAFF.

The gene calls are TRBV4-2 and TRBJ1-6; D ambiguous. The CDR3 is made up of 13 amino acids. The V end lost 2 bases, the J end lost 10 bases, and 9 bases lay between the germline ends. The V gene's germline CDR1 is LGHNA and CDR2 YNFKEQ. The CDR3 protein is CASSQPGDSPLHF. The CDR3 region has the DNA TGTGCCAGCAGCCAACCGGGAGACTCACCCCTCCACTTT.

The chain combines TRBV7-9 with TRBJ2-7, with D perhaps matching TRBD2 (6 bases). The germline V gene encodes CDR1 SEHNR and CDR2 FQNEAQ (reference sequence). The CDR3 runs to 15 residues. Trimming shortened V by 2 bases and J by 2 bases, and 13 bases separated the two germline ends. The CDR3 nucleotides read TGTGCCAGCAGCTTATTCAAAGGAGGGACCTACGAGCAGTACTTC. It codes for CASSLFKGGTYEQYF.

The chain joins TRBV4-1 to TRBJ1-5; D gene unclear. Trimming shortened V by 0 bases and J by 9 bases, and 9 bases separated the two germline ends. The germline CDR1 and CDR2 sequences are MGHRA and YSYEKL. The CDR3 consists of 13 residues. CDR3 sequence: CASSQERLGPQHF. The CDR3, as DNA: TGCGCCAGCAGCCAAGAACGACTGGGGCCCCAGCATTTT.

V usage is TRBV3-1 (or the pseudogene TRBV3-2) and J usage is TRBJ2-3; no clear D gene. CDR3 length: 15 residues. Germline values: CDR1 LGHDT, CDR2 YNNKEL (reference sequence). V was trimmed by 4 bases and J by 5 bases, leaving 16 bases between them. Written as DNA, the CDR3 is TGTGCCAGCAGCCTTACCTTTGGAGTGGGAGATACGCAGTATTTT. Residues: CASSLTFGVGDTQYF.